Sequencing of this T cell receptor (beta chain) was carried out in a study of blood T cell repertoires in COVID-19. The overall study: The samples span acute and convalescent COVID-19 from the United States, Italy and Spain.

V lost 4 bases and J lost 0; bases outside the gene matches: 3. Germline V lookup: CDR1 LGHNA, CDR2 YNFKEQ. The CDR3 is 16 residues long. Per the study methods: From reference gene primer amplification, estimates of nucleated cell counts were derived. This table comes from immunoSEQ multiplex PCR, and its TCRdb copy is limited to in-frame clones, with some not included. The V and J calls and clone size are taken from that table; D and trimming were inferred from the DNA. The sample yields just over 300,000 clones, around 91% seen once. Input material: PBMCs or T cells enriched from blood (not recorded which). The TCR comes from a woman aged 40 to 50 who had recovered from COVID-19. The chain recombines TRBV4-2 with TRBJ2-3; 11 bases line up with TRBD2. CDR3 loop: CASSPRTSGSTDTQYF. CDR3 nucleotide sequence: TGTGCCAGCAGCCCTCGGACTAGCGGGAGCACAGATACGCAGTATTTT.